Below, 12 T cell receptor beta chains from the same sample are listed, as sequenced in a study of T cells after yellow fever vaccination (dated by TCRdb to about 2019). Library prep was done by 5' RACE. The sequencer was an Illumina HiSeq 2500. Using fastp at Q25 and MiXCR, TCRdb reprocessed the public reads and kept productive beta chains. Rows matching on CDR3 protein sequence are summarized as one entry with the most common DNA and genes. The sample table records more than 450,000 distinct CDR3 sequences; just over 20% of these occur just once. The top ten hold around 16% of the sample. The treatment or condition tag for this specimen amounts to: live attenuated yellow fever vaccine strain. This material consisted of PBMCs, taken about 21 days after the first yellow fever vaccination. The receptors were sampled from a man aged 18-30 years who received the YFV17D yellow fever vaccine.

The chain uses TRBV12-5 and TRBJ2-3; weak D call: TRBD1 (6 bases). Germline V gives CDR1 LGHNT, CDR2 FRNRAP. V lost 6 bases and J 4 bases, leaving 8 bases between the germline ends. The length of the CDR3 is 12 residues. CDR3: CASGGQSDTQYF. CDR3 sequence (DNA): TGTGCTAGTGGAGGACAGTCAGATACGCAGTATTTT.

This rearrangement joins TRBV29-1 to TRBJ2-3; 7 bases align to TRBD1. Germline-derived CDR1 and CDR2 are SQVTM and ANQGSEA. The CDR3 is 13 residues long. V trimming: 7 bases; J trimming: 7 bases; junction bases outside the gene matches: 11. The CDR3 spells CSGRDRESNTQYF. DNA of the CDR3: TGCAGCGGTCGGGACAGAGAGTCCAATACGCAGTATTTT.

V and J are TRBV28 and TRBJ2-6; tentative D call: TRBD1 (6 bases). Germline V gives CDR1 MDHEN, CDR2 SYDVKM. The CDR3 spans 15 residues. The ends were cut back, 4 bases at V and 2 bases at J, with 9 bases in the middle. The CDR3 region has the DNA TGTGCCAGCAGTTCCCCAGGGGCTGGGGCCAACGTCCTGACTTTC. Encoded protein: CASSSPGAGANVLTF.

The V call is TRBV7-2, the J call TRBJ2-3, with 12 bases matching TRBD2. CDR3 length: 16 amino acids. J gave up 8 bases and V 3 bases, and 9 bases lay outside the gene matches. CDR1 is SGHTA and CDR2 is FQGNSA in the germline V gene. The CDR3 sequence is CASSLGLAGGLGTQYF. The DNA of the CDR3 is TGTGCCAGCAGCTTGGGCCTAGCGGGGGGGCTTGGTACGCAGTATTTT.

This clonotype was observed at least ten times. V is TRBV11-2 and J is TRBJ2-2; TRBD1 agrees at 10 bases. V gave up 5 bases and J gave up 11 bases; unmatched junction bases: 14. Germline CDR1 SGHAT, CDR2 FQNNGV. The length of the CDR3 is 16 residues. In DNA, the CDR3 is TGTGCCAGCAGCCAAGCCAGAGGACAGGGGGTTTTAGAGCTGTTTTTT. The encoded protein is CASSQARGQGVLELFF. The whole variable domain, filled in from reference TRBV11-2 and TRBJ2-2, reads EAGVAQSPRYKIIEKRQSVAFWCNPISGHATLYWYQQILGQGPKLLIQFQNNGVVDDSQLPKDRFSAERLKGVDSTLKIQPAKLEDSAVYLCASSQARGQGVLELFFGEGSRLTVL.

This clonotype appeared a few times. The chain recombines TRBV10-3 with TRBJ2-4, with D possibly being TRBD2 (5 bases). V dropped 9 bases and J dropped 6 bases, with 21 bases sitting between them. CDR3 length: 15 amino acids. Germline CDR1 reads ENHRY; CDR2 reads SYGVKD. CDR3 loop: CAMRSSLGVGNIQYF. CDR3 DNA sequence: TGTGCCATGCGGTCTAGCCTCGGGGTTGGAAACATTCAGTACTTC.

A few counts support this clonotype. The chain is built from TRBV28 and TRBJ2-7; no firm D call. The germline V gene has CDR1 MDHEN and CDR2 SYDVKM. Trimming pared 2 bases from V and 7 bases from J, leaving 12 bases between. This CDR3 region has 13 residues. The CDR3 sequence is CASSLQESGEQYV. CDR3 in DNA: TGTGCCAGCAGTTTACAGGAATCCGGAGAGCAGTACGTC.

The chain uses TRBV25-1 and TRBJ2-7; 9 bases line up with TRBD2. This CDR3 contains 14 residues. The germline V gene has CDR1 MGHDK and CDR2 SYGVNS. V shed 2 bases, J shed 5 bases, and the junction held 4 bases outside the gene matches. CDR3 residues: CASSELAGRNEQYF. DNA for the CDR3: TGTGCCAGCAGTGAACTAGCGGGGAGGAACGAGCAGTACTTC.

The rearrangement joins TRBV20-1 to TRBJ2-3; the match to TRBD2 covers 7 bases. Losses at the gene ends were 4 bases for V and 3 bases for J; bases not matched to a gene: 10. This CDR3 comprises 15 residues. CDR1 is DFQATT and CDR2 is SNEGSKA in the germline V gene (reference sequence). This chain's CDR3 is CSANGRGGGTDTQYF. Written as DNA, the CDR3 is TGCAGTGCTAATGGGAGGGGCGGGGGTACAGATACGCAGTATTTT.

This chain connects TRBV7-9 to TRBJ1-6, with 8 bases matching TRBD1. The CDR3 is made up of 17 amino acids. Looked up from germline, CDR1 is SEHNR and CDR2 is FQNEAQ (reference sequence). Trimming cost V 5 bases and J 9 bases; bases outside gene matches: 15. The DNA of the CDR3 is TGTGCCAGCAGCGCTCCATTGACTGGGACAGGCCTTTCACCCCTCCACTTT. Amino acids: CASSAPLTGTGLSPLHF. Complete variable domain (other parts from reference TRBV7-9 and TRBJ1-6): DTGVSQNPRHKITKRGQNVTFRCDPISEHNRLYWYRQTLGQGPEFLTYFQNEAQLEKSRLLSDRFSAERPKGSFSTLEIQRTEQGDSAMYLCASSAPLTGTGLSPLHFGNGTRLTVT.

In DNA, the CDR3 is TGCGCCAGCAGCCAAGAGTCCGGACAGGGGAATTCACCCCTCCACTTT. This encodes CASSQESGQGNSPLHF. The gene calls are TRBV4-3 and TRBJ1-6; 9 nucleotides line up with TRBD1. Trimming removed 0 bases from V and 7 bases from J; junction bases left unmatched: 4. This CDR3 is 16 amino acids long. The germline CDR1 and CDR2 sequences are LGHNA and YSLEER.

The chain recombines TRBV5-6 with TRBJ1-1; 8 nucleotides align to TRBD1. The CDR3 covers 17 residues. V was clipped by 0 bases and J by 0 bases; unmatched bases: 7. CDR1 and CDR2 (germline): SGHDT, YYEEEE. CDR3: CASSLGRGRGVNTEAFF. CDR3 nucleotides: TGTGCCAGCAGCTTGGGCAGGGGGCGCGGAGTGAACACTGAAGCTTTCTTT.